The 31 T cell receptor beta chains in this list originate from one sample, sequenced in a study of type 1 and type 2 diabetes patients. Genomic DNA was the PCR template. The TCR beta CDR3 region was amplified using 30 forward and 13 reverse primers. TCRdb ran MiXCR on the multiplex PCR reads and lists one entry per CDR3 protein. Counted here are 280,000 or so distinct CDR3 sequences, more than 40% occurring once; the ten biggest clones make up roughly 13%. The sequencing sample was made of peripheral blood mononuclear cells (PBMCs). These receptors came from a young man with type 2 diabetes.

The chain uses TRBV19 and TRBJ2-2; D might be TRBD2 (5 bases). The CDR3 covers 13 residues. From germline, CDR1 is LNHDA and CDR2 SQIVND (reference sequence). The V end lost 5 bases, the J end lost 6 bases, and 10 bases lay between the germline ends. DNA of the CDR3: TGTGCCAGTAGTCCACTAGATGCCGGGGAGCTGTTTTTT. This gives the protein CASSPLDAGELFF.

This chain uses TRBV7-2 with TRBJ1-5; D gene unclear. The CDR3 covers 15 residues. V lost 4 bases and J lost 2, with 12 bases in between. The germline CDR1 and CDR2 sequences are SGHTA and FQGNSA. CDR3 in amino acids: CASSSFSEGNQPQHF. The CDR3 coding sequence is TGTGCCAGCAGCTCCTTCTCGGAGGGCAATCAGCCCCAGCATTTT. The variable domain in full, completed from reference TRBV7-2 and TRBJ1-5, reads GAGVSQSPSNKVTEKGKDVELRCDPISGHTALYWYRQSLGQGLEFLIYFQGNSAPDKSGLPSDRFSAERTGGSVSTLTIQRTQQEDSAVYLCASSSFSEGNQPQHFGDGTRLSIL.

The chain is built from TRBV2 and TRBJ2-6; 10 bases align to TRBD1. The CDR3 contains 17 residues. The J segment lost 0 bases and the V segment lost 6 bases, leaving 5 bases of the junction unmatched. Germline CDR1 and CDR2: SNHLY and FYNNEI. CDR3 sequence: CASSGTGANSGANVLTF. The CDR3 DNA reads TGTGCCAGCAGCGGGACAGGGGCGAACTCTGGGGCCAACGTCCTGACTTTC. Full variable domain (remainder filled in from reference TRBV2 and TRBJ2-6): EPEVTQTPSHQVTQMGQEVILRCVPISNHLYFYWYRQILGQKVEFLVSFYNNEISEKSEIFDDQFSVERPDGSNFTLKIRSTKLEDSAMYFCASSGTGANSGANVLTFGAGSRLTVL.

The V call is TRBV20-1, the J call TRBJ2-3; D might be TRBD2 (6 bases). Germline CDR1 is DFQATT and CDR2 is SNEGSKA (reference sequence). Trimming shortened V by 1 base and J by 0 bases, and 14 bases separated the two germline ends. CDR3 length: 16 amino acids. The CDR3 DNA sequence: TGCAGTGCTAGAGTGTTGGGCGGGACTAGCACAGATACGCAGTATTTT. Its translation is CSARVLGGTSTDTQYF.

This clonotype has only a few counts. V is TRBV30 and J is TRBJ2-3, with unresolved D. Between the trimmed V and J ends, which lost 0 bases and 1 base, there was a span of 5 bases. The germline CDR1 and CDR2 sequences are GTSNPN and SVGIG (reference sequence). The CDR3 length is 13 residues. CDR3 nucleotide sequence: TGTGCCTGGAGTGTCAGTGGCACAGATACGCAGTATTTT. This sequence encodes CAWSVSGTDTQYF.

This chain uses TRBV5-1 with TRBJ2-3, with 7 nucleotides matching TRBD2. The CDR3 covers 17 residues. The V segment lost 4 bases and the J segment 0 bases; nucleotides outside the gene matches: 11. Germline V gene data show CDR1 as SGHRS and CDR2 as YFSETQ. Here the CDR3 reads CASSPPPSGASTDTQYF. In DNA, the CDR3 is TGCGCCAGCAGCCCGCCCCCCAGCGGGGCTAGCACAGATACGCAGTATTTT. Variable domain in full (rest from reference TRBV5-1 and TRBJ2-3): KAGVTQTPRYLIKTRGQQVTLSCSPISGHRSVSWYQQTPGQGLQFLFEYFSETQRNKGNFPGRFSGRQFSNSRSEMNVSTLELGDSALYLCASSPPPSGASTDTQYFGPGTRLTVL.

V gene TRBV12-3 or TRBV12-4 combines with J gene TRBJ1-6; TRBD1 agrees at 7 bases. The CDR3 contains 14 residues. Trimming removed 6 bases from V and 7 bases from J; junction bases left unmatched: 6. In nucleotides, the CDR3 is TGTGCCAGCAGACACGACAGGGTCAATTCACCCCTCCACTTT. It specifies CASRHDRVNSPLHF.

The chain employs TRBV30 and TRBJ2-7; D remains unclear. Germline V lookup: CDR1 GTSNPN, CDR2 SVGIG (reference sequence). This CDR3 contains 15 residues. The ends were cut back, 3 bases at V and 0 bases at J, with 15 bases in the middle. The CDR3 loop is CAWRLWQFNSYEQYF. In DNA, the CDR3 is TGTGCCTGGAGACTATGGCAGTTTAACTCCTACGAGCAGTACTTC.

The chain recombines TRBV7-2 with TRBJ1-2; no reliable D call. Germline assignment: CDR1 SGHTA and CDR2 FQGNSA. The CDR3 extends over 14 amino acids. Trimming stripped 6 bases from V and 6 bases from J, with 17 bases between. The CDR3 region is CASSSGLLGHGYTF. DNA for the CDR3: TGTGCCAGCAGTTCCGGCCTTTTAGGTCATGGCTACACCTTC.

DNA for the CDR3: TGCAGCGTTGGGACTAGCGGGAGAATGAATGAGCAGTTCTTC. Its protein product is CSVGTSGRMNEQFF. The V and J genes are TRBV29-1 and TRBJ2-5; 13 positions match TRBD2. The DNA end favors TRBJ2-1, so the J call may be wrong. The CDR3 is 14 amino acids. In germline, CDR1 is SQVTM, CDR2 ANQGSEA.

J is TRBJ2-7 and V is TRBV28, with D possibly being TRBD1 or TRBD2 (6 bases each). The CDR3 spans 15 residues. Germline values: CDR1 MDHEN, CDR2 SYDVKM. Deletions cut 2 bases from V and 4 bases from J, with 15 bases between. The CDR3 sequence: CASSLDSGAGYEQYF. The CDR3 DNA sequence: TGTGCCAGCAGTTTAGATTCGGGGGCCGGGTACGAGCAGTACTTC.

This clonotype was seen a handful of times. The J gene is TRBJ2-1, the V gene TRBV9; perhaps TRBD1 as D (5 bases). V was shortened by 2 bases and J by 0 bases, with 9 bases between the two germline ends. Germline lookup yields CDR1 SGDLS and CDR2 YYNGEE. This CDR3 comprises 15 residues. The CDR3 region is CASSVTDSSYNEQFF. Written as DNA, the CDR3 is TGTGCCAGCAGCGTGACTGACAGCTCCTACAATGAGCAGTTCTTC. Based on the CDR3 plus reference TRBV9 and TRBJ2-1, the full variable domain is DSGVTQTPKHLITATGQRVTLRCSPRSGDLSVYWYQQSLDQGLQFLIQYYNGEERAKGNILERFSAQQFPDLHSELNLSSLELGDSALYFCASSVTDSSYNEQFFGPGTRLTVL.

This clonotype was detected a few times. The rearrangement joins TRBV7-6 to TRBJ2-1; TRBD1 agrees at 9 bases. The junction had 6 bases not matched to a gene; V was cut back by 5 bases and J by 4 bases. The germline gives CDR1 SGHVS, CDR2 FNYEAQ. The CDR3 is 15 amino acids. CDR3: CASSDRDRVYNEQFF. CDR3 nucleotides: TGTGCCAGCAGCGACCGGGACAGGGTTTACAATGAGCAGTTCTTC.

This clonotype has just a few counts. V gene TRBV29-1 combines with J gene TRBJ2-7, with 7 bases identical to TRBD1. The CDR3 has 13 amino acids. J gave up 0 bases and V 6 bases, and 5 bases lay outside the gene matches. Germline V CDR1 and CDR2: SQVTM, ANQGSEA. CDR3 coding DNA: TGCAGCGTCCGGGACAGTAGCTCCTACGAGCAGTACTTC. This codes for CSVRDSSSYEQYF.

This clonotype showed up many times. J is TRBJ2-1 and V is TRBV2, with D tentatively TRBD1 or TRBD2 (6 bases each). Trimming removed 2 bases at V and 7 bases at J, with 21 bases between. The CDR3 has 17 residues. Germline V gene sequence: CDR1 SNHLY, CDR2 FYNNEI. In DNA, the CDR3 is TGTGCCAGCAGTGAAAGTCAGTGGGTGAAGGGGGGAAATGAGCAGTTCTTC. This translates into CASSESQWVKGGNEQFF.

This rearrangement joins TRBV13 to TRBJ2-1; the D gene could be TRBD1 or TRBD2 (5 bases each). Trimming shortened V by 1 base and J by 7 bases, and 8 bases separated the two germline ends. Germline V gene data show CDR1 as PRHDT and CDR2 as FYEKMQ (reference sequence). CDR3 length equals 13 residues. The CDR3 region has the DNA TGTGCCAGCAGCTTAGAGGGGACGAATGAGCAGTTCTTC. Protein product: CASSLEGTNEQFF.

This chain joins TRBV5-6 and TRBJ2-5, with 7 bases lining up with TRBD2. V shed 4 bases and J 7 bases; nucleotides not matched to a gene: 10. CDR3 length: 14 amino acids. Germline V gives CDR1 SGHDT, CDR2 YYEEEE. The CDR3 spells CASSPGGLVGTQYF. CDR3 in DNA: TGTGCCAGCAGCCCGGGCGGACTAGTAGGGACCCAGTACTTC.

As regards this clonotype: At one of its ends the junction is not consistent with the germline gene, which may arise from a read error. The chain combines TRBV5-1 with TRBJ2-3; D is unresolved. This CDR3 is 13 amino acids long. CDR1 and CDR2 (germline): SGHRS, YFSETQ. The CDR3 DNA reads TGCGCCAGTAGCTTGGATCTCACAGATACGCAGTATTTT. It is translated as CASSLDLTDTQYF.

The chain uses TRBV6-5 and TRBJ2-6, with TRBD1 as a possible D gene (6 bases). The CDR3 length is 14 residues. Germline CDR1 is MNHEY and CDR2 is SVGAGI. Trimming stripped 0 bases from V and 12 bases from J, with 12 bases between. CDR3 sequence (DNA): TGTGCCAGCAGTTACTCCGGACAGTTCGGCGTCCTGACTTTC. Amino acids: CASSYSGQFGVLTF.

This clonotype showed up just a few times. The rearrangement joins TRBV2 to TRBJ1-1; 7 bases are a match to TRBD1. Trimming at V came to 11 bases and at J to 0 bases, leaving 6 bases not matched to a gene. The CDR3 is 13 residues long. Looked up from germline, CDR1 is SNHLY and CDR2 is FYNNEI. CDR3 nucleotide sequence: TGTGCCGGGGGGACAGACATGAACACTGAAGCTTTCTTT. This translates into CAGGTDMNTEAFF.

This clonotype was recorded once. The chain employs TRBV5-1 and TRBJ2-3; D perhaps matches TRBD1 (5 bases). Trimming removed 5 bases from V and 6 bases from J, with 7 bases in between. Germline V gene lookup returns CDR1 SGHRS and CDR2 YFSETQ. The CDR3 is 11 residues long. CDR3 sequence (DNA): TGCGCCAGCAGAAAGGGGGATACGCAGTATTTT. It translates to CASRKGDTQYF. Looking up the rest from reference TRBV5-1 and TRBJ2-3 gives the full variable domain: KAGVTQTPRYLIKTRGQQVTLSCSPISGHRSVSWYQQTPGQGLQFLFEYFSETQRNKGNFPGRFSGRQFSNSRSEMNVSTLELGDSALYLCASRKGDTQYFGPGTRLTVL.

This rearrangement joins TRBV9 to TRBJ2-2, with D possibly being TRBD2 (6 bases). The CDR3 consists of 17 residues. Germline V gene sequence: CDR1 SGDLS, CDR2 YYNGEE. V lost 0 bases and J 0 bases, leaving 12 bases between the germline ends. The CDR3 DNA sequence: TGTGCCAGCAGCGTAGACAGGCGGGGCGCGAACACCGGGGAGCTGTTTTTT. Protein product: CASSVDRRGANTGELFF.

The chain joins TRBV9 to TRBJ2-6, with no clear D. The CDR3 is made up of 14 amino acids. With 0 bases removed from V and 2 bases from J, the gap between germline ends came to 3 bases. Germline values: CDR1 SGDLS, CDR2 YYNGEE. The CDR3 DNA sequence: TGTGCCAGCAGCGTAGGTCCTGGGGCCAACGTCCTGACTTTC. Residues: CASSVGPGANVLTF.

The chain recombines TRBV12-3 or TRBV12-4 with TRBJ2-2; no clear D gene. V was clipped by 3 bases and J by 1 base, with 6 bases between them. The CDR3 is 14 amino acids. The CDR3 sequence is CASSLRVNTGELFF. CDR3 nucleotides: TGTGCCAGCAGTTTGCGAGTGAACACCGGGGAGCTGTTTTTT.

This clonotype was detected only once. This rearrangement joins TRBV20-1 to TRBJ2-7; 7 bases are shared with TRBD1. This CDR3 is 13 amino acids long. The germline V gene encodes CDR1 DFQATT and CDR2 SNEGSKA (reference sequence). Trimming at V came to 4 bases and at J to 6 bases, leaving 9 bases not matched to a gene. The CDR3 protein is CSAIDRASLEQYF. In DNA, the CDR3 is TGCAGTGCTATAGACAGGGCCAGTCTCGAGCAGTACTTC.

The V gene is TRBV10-3, the J gene TRBJ2-7; 9 positions agree with TRBD2. Germline assignment: CDR1 ENHRY and CDR2 SYGVKD. This CDR3 is 14 amino acids long. Trimming took 8 bases from V and 1 from J; bases not matched to a gene: 6. As DNA, the CDR3 is TGTGCCATCGGGGGACTAGCCAATTCCTACGAGCAGTACTTC. Its protein product is CAIGGLANSYEQYF.

This chain links TRBV15 with TRBJ1-2, with 7 bases aligning to TRBD1. CDR1 LNHNV and CDR2 YYDKDF come from the germline V gene (reference sequence). Trimming took 3 bases from V and 5 from J; bases not matched to a gene: 15. CDR3 length equals 17 residues. The CDR3 DNA reads TGTGCCACCAGCAGGGCCTACGATCAGACAGGGATTTATGGCTACACCTTC. Translation: CATSRAYDQTGIYGYTF. Filled out from reference TRBV15 and TRBJ1-2, the complete variable domain reads DAMVIQNPRYQVTQFGKPVTLSCSQTLNHNVMYWYQQKSSQAPKLLFHYYDKDFNNEADTPDNFQSRRPNTSFCFLDIRSPGLGDTAMYLCATSRAYDQTGIYGYTFGSGTRLTVV.

V usage is TRBV30 and J usage is TRBJ2-7; 7 bases align to TRBD2. Germline V CDR1 and CDR2: GTSNPN, SVGIG (reference sequence). V lost 3 bases, J lost 6 bases, and 11 bases stayed unmatched. This CDR3 has 14 amino acids. The CDR3, as DNA: TGTGCCTGGAGAGGAGGACTAGGGGCCTCCGAGCAGTACTTC. As protein: CAWRGGLGASEQYF.

This clonotype was seen a single time. The chain links TRBV27 to TRBJ2-5, with D uncertain. CDR3 length equals 13 residues. Germline CDR1 reads MNHEY; CDR2 reads SMNVEV (reference sequence). V dropped 5 bases and J dropped 5 bases, with 12 bases sitting between them. The CDR3 nucleotides read TGTGCCAGCAGTCCGTCCACATGGGAGACCCAGTACTTC. Protein product: CASSPSTWETQYF.

V is TRBV24-1 and J is TRBJ2-1; D is unresolved. This CDR3 has 13 amino acids. The V gene's germline CDR1 is KGHDR and CDR2 SFDVKD. V lost 1 base and J 5 bases, leaving 5 bases between the germline ends. CDR3 bases: TGTGCCACCAGTGATTTTAGAGACAATGAGCAGTTCTTC. This sequence encodes CATSDFRDNEQFF.

V is TRBV2 and J is TRBJ1-4; TRBD1 agrees at 7 bases. The CDR3 is 11 residues long. With 7 bases clipped from V and 16 bases from J, the junction kept 9 bases outside the gene matches. In germline, CDR1 is SNHLY, CDR2 FYNNEI. CDR3: CASTRTGQEFF. CDR3 coding DNA: TGTGCCAGCACTCGGACTGGACAGGAGTTTTTT.